Following are 31 T cell receptor beta chains from one sample sequenced in a study of shared clonotypes between healthy human individuals. TCRdb keeps only in-frame clones here, not all; method: immunoSEQ multiplex PCR. The sample carries about 2,200,000 clones, roughly 91% recorded once. Terminally differentiated effector memory CD45RA+ cells were excluded from the naive CD8 cells, which were CD45RO-negative and positively selected for CCR7. The sequenced sample consisted of naive CD8+ T cells from PBMCs. All receptors derive from a man younger than 30 in good health. Some clones in this sample may be carry-over from other donors' samples.

The chain has TRBV4-1 and TRBJ1-1; perhaps TRBD1 as D (6 bases). With 5 bases removed from V and 5 bases from J, the gap between germline ends came to 15 bases. The CDR3 extends over 14 amino acids. The germline CDR1 and CDR2 sequences are MGHRA and YSYEKL. The CDR3 here is CASSAPGDRTEAFF. In DNA form, the CDR3 reads TGCGCCAGCAGCGCGCCGGGAGACAGGACTGAAGCTTTCTTT.

The chain links TRBV28 to TRBJ1-4; the D gene is possibly TRBD1 (6 bases). The length of the CDR3 is 18 residues. Trimming removed 3 bases from V and 6 bases from J, with 23 bases in between. Germline values: CDR1 MDHEN, CDR2 SYDVKM. The DNA of the CDR3 is TGTGCCAGCAGTTTTGTCAGGGGAAGTTCCCTCTCGGATGAAAAACTGTTTTTT. Protein sequence: CASSFVRGSSLSDEKLFF.

As concerns this clone: The sample holds other DNA sequences that translate to the same CDR3. CDR3 sequence: CASGLGAYNEQFF. The CDR3 DNA reads as TGTGCTAGTGGTTTGGGAGCCTACAATGAGCAGTTCTTC. The chain combines TRBV12-5 with TRBJ2-1; D is unresolved. V was trimmed by 1 base and J by 2 bases, leaving 3 bases between them. Germline CDR1 LGHNT, CDR2 FRNRAP. The CDR3 runs to 13 residues. The full variable domain, in which reference TRBV12-5 and TRBJ2-1 provide the parts outside the CDR3, is DARVTQTPRHKVTEMGQEVTMRCQPILGHNTVFWYRQTMMQGLELLAYFRNRAPLDDSGMPKDRFSAEMPDATLATLKIQPSEPRDSAVYFCASGLGAYNEQFFGPGTRLTVL.

This CDR3 is CASSSGGARDEQYF. The CDR3 region has the DNA TGTGCCAGCAGCTCGGGGGGTGCGAGGGACGAGCAGTACTTC. J is TRBJ2-7 and V is TRBV13, with TRBD2 matching over 7 bases. V was clipped by 4 bases and J by 5 bases; unmatched bases: 8. The germline gives CDR1 PRHDT, CDR2 FYEKMQ (reference sequence). This CDR3 is built from 14 residues.

The J gene is TRBJ1-5, the V gene TRBV4-1; D remains ambiguous. Germline V gives CDR1 MGHRA, CDR2 YSYEKL. Trimming stripped 4 bases from V and 0 bases from J, with 13 bases between. The CDR3 has 16 amino acids. The CDR3 is CASSLRGSYSNQPQHF. CDR3 nucleotides: TGCGCCAGCAGCCTTCGGGGTTCGTATAGCAATCAGCCCCAGCATTTT.

J is TRBJ1-1 and V is TRBV7-9; 8 nucleotides match TRBD1. Germline V gene sequence: CDR1 SEHNR, CDR2 FQNEAQ (reference sequence). With 5 bases clipped from V and 1 base from J, the junction kept 6 bases outside the gene matches. This CDR3 spans 15 amino acids. CDR3 sequence: CASSPGDRSNTEAFF. The CDR3 coding sequence is TGTGCCAGCAGCCCCGGGGACAGGTCGAACACTGAAGCTTTCTTT.

This sequence joins TRBV9 and TRBJ2-3; TRBD2 is a possible D gene (6 bases). The CDR3 runs to 12 residues. V shed 4 bases and J shed 3 bases, with 6 bases lying between them. Germline CDR1 is SGDLS and CDR2 is YYNGEE. The chain's CDR3 is CASSRETDTQYF. In DNA, the CDR3 is TGTGCCAGCAGCCGGGAGACAGATACGCAGTATTTT.

The chain carries TRBV4-3 and TRBJ2-1; D unresolved. This CDR3 comprises 15 residues. Trimming removed 1 base from V and 2 bases from J, with 9 bases in between. Germline CDR1 LGHNA, CDR2 YSLEER. CDR3: CASSQGSRTYNEQFF. The CDR3 region has the DNA TGCGCCAGCAGCCAAGGTTCTCGAACCTACAATGAGCAGTTCTTC.

The chain joins TRBV6-5 to TRBJ2-7; tentative D call: TRBD2 (6 bases). Per the germline V gene, CDR1 is MNHEY and CDR2 is SVGAGI. V lost 5 bases and J 4 bases, leaving 12 bases between the germline ends. The CDR3 is made up of 13 amino acids. The CDR3 sequence: CASSPGTRYEQYF. The CDR3 region has the DNA TGTGCCAGCAGTCCCGGGACTCGTTACGAGCAGTACTTC.

The chain uses TRBV5-6 and TRBJ2-5, with 11 bases matching TRBD2. Germline-derived CDR1 and CDR2 are SGHDT and YYEEEE. The CDR3 loop spans 18 amino acids. The V and J ends lost 4 bases and 0 bases, in that order; junction bases with no gene match: 11. The CDR3 sequence: CASSPAGLADLYQETQYF. CDR3 DNA sequence: TGTGCCAGCAGCCCGGCGGGACTAGCGGACCTGTACCAAGAGACCCAGTACTTC.

The V and J genes are TRBV7-9 and TRBJ2-7; possible D gene TRBD1, 6 bases. CDR3 length equals 16 residues. Germline CDR1 and CDR2: SEHNR and FQNEAQ (reference sequence). Trimming took 3 bases from V and 0 from J, leaving 15 bases between them. The CDR3 here is CASSFGTGQPSYEQYF. The CDR3 bases are TGTGCCAGCAGCTTCGGAACAGGGCAACCCTCCTACGAGCAGTACTTC. Using reference TRBV7-9 and TRBJ2-7 for the parts outside the CDR3, the full variable domain is DTGVSQNPRHKITKRGQNVTFRCDPISEHNRLYWYRQTLGQGPEFLTYFQNEAQLEKSRLLSDRFSAERPKGSFSTLEIQRTEQGDSAMYLCASSFGTGQPSYEQYFGPGTRLTVT.

This rearrangement joins TRBV4-1 to TRBJ2-2, with TRBD1 matching over 11 bases. Unmatched junction bases numbered 14, after V lost 4 bases and J lost 4 bases. Germline CDR1 reads MGHRA; CDR2 reads YSYEKL. There are 19 residues in the CDR3. This CDR3 is CASSLGQGESLRGTGELFF. CDR3 in DNA: TGCGCCAGCAGCCTGGGACAGGGGGAATCCCTACGAGGCACCGGGGAGCTGTTTTTT.

In its sample, this clone was seen a few times. Distinct nucleotide sequences in the sample also encode this CDR3. V is TRBV28 and J is TRBJ1-1, with a weak D call TRBD1 (5 bases). V lost 2 bases and J 4 bases, leaving 8 bases between the germline ends. Per germline, CDR1 MDHEN and CDR2 SYDVKM. The CDR3 covers 13 residues. As DNA, the CDR3 is TGTGCCAGCAGTTTAGTGGGGGGCACTGAAGCTTTCTTT. Its protein product is CASSLVGGTEAFF.

The genes are TRBV19 and TRBJ1-2; 7 nucleotides match TRBD1. CDR1 is LNHDA, CDR2 SQIVND, per germline (reference sequence). The CDR3 length is 15 residues. V dropped 6 bases and J dropped 3; count of bases not matched to a gene: 10. CDR3 sequence reads: CASREDREGHYGYTF. The CDR3 coding sequence is TGTGCCAGTAGAGAAGACAGGGAAGGCCACTATGGCTACACCTTC.

The rearrangement links TRBV9 to TRBJ2-7; TRBD2 matches 10 bases. This CDR3 is built from 14 residues. CDR1 is SGDLS, CDR2 YYNGEE, per germline. Unmatched junction bases numbered 4, after V lost 4 bases and J lost 3 bases. The CDR3 loop is CASSLSGGNYEQYF. The CDR3 DNA reads TGTGCCAGCAGCCTTAGCGGGGGGAACTACGAGCAGTACTTC.

This chain joins TRBV28 and TRBJ2-5; 9 bases line up with TRBD2. CDR1 is MDHEN and CDR2 is SYDVKM in the germline V gene. Losses at the gene ends were 6 bases for V and 1 base for J; bases not matched to a gene: 9. The CDR3 consists of 16 residues. CDR3 nucleotides: TGTGCCAGCAGCCCAATAGCGGGAGAGGCCCAAGAGACCCAGTACTTC. This gives the protein CASSPIAGEAQETQYF.

The rearrangement links TRBV10-3 to TRBJ2-5; the D gene is possibly TRBD2 (5 bases). This CDR3 comprises 15 residues. From germline, CDR1 is ENHRY and CDR2 SYGVKD. V was cut by 5 bases and J by 1 base, with 14 bases left in between. CDR3 loop: CAISPDGSGQETQYF. CDR3 nucleotides: TGTGCCATCAGTCCTGATGGGAGCGGCCAAGAGACCCAGTACTTC.

The chain employs TRBV7-3 and TRBJ2-1, with D perhaps matching TRBD1 (5 bases). V lost 5 bases and J lost 4, with 15 bases in between. Germline CDR1 SGHTA, CDR2 FQGTGA. The CDR3 length is 15 residues. CDR3 DNA sequence: TGTGCCAGCAGCCTGCTCAGGGTGGGATACAATGAGCAGTTCTTC. Its protein is CASSLLRVGYNEQFF.

This chain links TRBV7-2 with TRBJ2-7; the D call may be TRBD1 or TRBD2 (5 bases each). The V gene lost 6 bases and the J gene lost 5 bases, with 20 bases spanning the gap. The CDR3 length is 15 residues. Germline CDR1 and CDR2: SGHTA and FQGNSA. The CDR3 protein is CASRGRSGTPDEQYF. The DNA for the CDR3 is TGTGCCAGCAGGGGACGCAGTGGTACTCCCGACGAGCAGTACTTC.

This clone was counted only a few times. The chain combines TRBV6-5 with TRBJ1-2; D gene unclear. Germline assignment: CDR1 MNHEY and CDR2 SVGAGI. The length of the CDR3 is 13 residues. Trimming cost V 0 bases and J 5 bases, with 7 bases left between them. The CDR3 reads CASSYSPGYGYTF. CDR3 DNA: TGTGCCAGCAGTTACTCGCCGGGGTATGGCTACACCTTC.

This clone came up a few times. CDR3 nucleotides: TGTGCCAGCAGCCCCGTTTGGCGGGGGGGGCGCGATGGCTACACCTTC. Its protein is CASSPVWRGGRDGYTF. The rearrangement joins TRBV5-5 to TRBJ1-2; perhaps TRBD1 as D (6 bases). Trimming took 4 bases from V and 6 from J, leaving 22 bases between them. Per the germline V gene, CDR1 is SGHKS and CDR2 is YYEKEE (reference sequence). The CDR3 consists of 16 residues. Together with reference TRBV5-5 and TRBJ1-2, the CDR3 gives the full variable domain: DAGVTQSPTHLIKTRGQQVTLRCSPISGHKSVSWYQQVLGQGPQFIFQYYEKEERGRGNFPDRFSARQFPNYSSELNVNALLLGDSALYLCASSPVWRGGRDGYTFGSGTRLTVV.

Turning to this clone: Other DNA sequences in this sample translate to the same CDR3. The chain recombines TRBV27 with TRBJ2-7; 7 bases line up with TRBD1. The CDR3 runs to 15 residues. Germline CDR1 MNHEY, CDR2 SMNVEV (reference sequence). After removal of 2 bases from V and 4 bases from J, the junction contained 8 bases not matched to a gene. The CDR3 region is CASSLRQGGTYEQYF. The CDR3 DNA reads TGTGCCAGCAGTTTAAGACAGGGTGGGACGTACGAGCAGTACTTC.

The rearrangement links TRBV6-1 to TRBJ1-2; tentatively, D is TRBD1 (5 bases). This CDR3 has 15 residues. The V and J ends lost 4 bases and 4 bases respectively, with 16 bases between them. Per germline, CDR1 MNHNS and CDR2 SASEGT. This chain's CDR3 is CASSVGTNPSYGYTF. For the CDR3, the DNA is TGTGCCAGCAGTGTCGGGACGAACCCTAGCTATGGCTACACCTTC.

The chain employs TRBV5-1 and TRBJ2-2; 12 bases are a match to TRBD2. Germline V lookup: CDR1 SGHRS, CDR2 YFSETQ. CDR3 length equals 16 residues. J lost 1 base, V lost 5 bases, and 3 bases had no gene match. The CDR3 is CASSPGLAGNTGELFF. The DNA for the CDR3 is TGCGCCAGCAGTCCGGGACTAGCGGGGAACACCGGGGAGCTGTTTTTT.

This rearrangement joins TRBV15 to TRBJ1-2; 7 bases are shared with TRBD1. Germline lookup yields CDR1 LNHNV and CDR2 YYDKDF (reference sequence). With V trimmed by 1 base and J by 4 bases, 3 bases remained unmatched. The CDR3 covers 14 residues. The CDR3 spells CATSRADRVYGYTF. The CDR3 DNA follows: TGTGCCACCAGCAGAGCCGACAGGGTCTATGGCTACACCTTC.

V usage is TRBV19 and J usage is TRBJ2-7, with a weak D call TRBD1 (5 bases). V lost 3 bases to trimming and J lost 2 bases, with 17 bases between them. The CDR3 runs 16 residues. Per germline, CDR1 LNHDA and CDR2 SQIVND (reference sequence). CDR3 coding DNA: TGTGCCAGTAGTATTAGGTTGACAGAATATACCTACGAGCAGTACTTC. Translation gives CASSIRLTEYTYEQYF.

CDR3 sequence (DNA): TGTGCCAGCAGAGACAGGGGAACTGAAGCTTTCTTT. It encodes CASRDRGTEAFF. The genes are TRBV10-3 and TRBJ1-1; 8 nucleotides align to TRBD1. J gave up 5 bases and V 10 bases, and 6 bases lay outside the gene matches. CDR3 size: 12 residues. CDR1 ENHRY and CDR2 SYGVKD come from the germline V gene.

This clone is a singleton in its sample. The rearrangement uses TRBV7-8 and TRBJ1-2, with D hard to call. Germline CDR1 is SGHVS and CDR2 is FQNEAQ. The CDR3 sequence is 16 residues long. V was trimmed by 3 bases and J by 6 bases, leaving 20 bases between them. CDR3 in DNA: TGTGCCAGCAGCTTTAGGGAAACCGAGGGTTCCGATGGCTACACCTTC. Its translation is CASSFRETEGSDGYTF.

The CDR3 bases are TGTGCCAGCAGCGTAGGTGGGGGGCGCGAGGTTGAAAAACTGTTTTTT. Its translation: CASSVGGGREVEKLFF. The chain combines TRBV9 with TRBJ1-4, with D possibly being TRBD1 (6 bases). V was trimmed by 0 bases and J by 7 bases, leaving 16 bases between them. Per the germline V gene, CDR1 is SGDLS and CDR2 is YYNGEE. The CDR3 sequence is 16 residues long.

This rearrangement joins TRBV7-9 to TRBJ2-5; D is tentatively TRBD1 or TRBD2 (5 bases each). CDR3 length: 18 amino acids. Germline V gene sequence: CDR1 SEHNR, CDR2 FQNEAQ (reference sequence). V dropped 5 bases and J dropped 2 bases, with 24 bases sitting between them. The CDR3 nucleotides read TGTGCCAGCAGCCCAGGGATAGGGGATCGGGATCAACAAGAGACCCAGTACTTC. Residues: CASSPGIGDRDQQETQYF.

The rearrangement joins TRBV5-6 to TRBJ2-1; D is perhaps TRBD2 (6 bases). Germline V gene sequence: CDR1 SGHDT, CDR2 YYEEEE. Deletions cut 2 bases from V and 6 bases from J, with 15 bases between. The CDR3 consists of 15 residues. CDR3 bases: TGTGCCAGCAGCTTTGCTTGGAGGGAGATCAATGAGCAGTTCTTC. This sequence encodes CASSFAWREINEQFF.